Listed here is a single T cell receptor (beta chain). This entry belongs to a study of blood T cell repertoires in COVID-19. Overall study context: COVID-19 samples from acute and convalescent phases originated in the United States, Italy and Spain. In each case, the material was cDNA or gDNA derived from T cells, B-cell-depleted T cells, or PBMCs.

TCRdb's table, derived via immunoSEQ multiplex PCR, lists solely in-frame clones and lacks some. This sample has roughly 140,000 clones; approximately 86% occur once, and the top ten carry about 4.2%. V was pared by 0 bases and J by 3 bases, with 17 bases between. The CDR3 contains 17 residues. The germline CDR1 and CDR2 sequences are SGHDN and FVKESK. The TCR was taken from a woman aged 55-69 years with active or convalescent COVID-19. This chain links TRBV14 with TRBJ1-2; D call uncertain. Sequencing input: peripheral blood. Here the CDR3 reads CASSQDLGGPNYYGYTF. DNA of the CDR3: TGTGCCAGCAGCCAAGATCTCGGAGGGCCGAACTACTATGGCTACACCTTC.